This is a list of T cell receptor beta chains from one sample in a study of CD8+ T cells in alopecia areata. Assay: immunoSEQ multiplex PCR; the TCRdb copy retains only in-frame clones and omits some. Seen here are around 190,000 clones, around 56% observed once, and the top ten hold about 0.69%. Sequencing was performed on CD4+ T cells sorted from blood, taken at week 4, from a patient treated with tofacitinib. These receptors came from a human donor with alopecia areata. Both conserved end residues are part of each CDR3. The D gene is left open where the match is weak. Rows may omit the clone size; those that give it use once, few, many or a size class.

V	size	J	D	CDR3	DNA
TRBV4-3	NA	TRBJ2-6	NA	CASSQISGAGANVLTF	TGCGCCAGCAGCCAGATTTCAGGGGCTGGGGCCAACGTCCTGACTTTC
TRBV18	NA	TRBJ1-1	NA	CASSPAGQFEAFF	TGTGCCAGCTCACCGGCCGGACAGTTTGAAGCTTTCTTT
TRBV2	NA	TRBJ2-1	TRBD2	CASNFNGREYNEQFF	TGTGCCAGCAACTTCAACGGGAGGGAGTACAATGAGCAGTTCTTC
TRBV11-2	NA	TRBJ2-7	NA	CASSLFGTATYEQYF	TGTGCCAGCAGCCTATTCGGGACTGCTACCTACGAGCAGTACTTC
TRBV7-2	few	TRBJ2-7	NA	CASSYQGFEQYF	TGTGCCAGCAGCTACCAAGGTTTCGAGCAGTACTTC
TRBV29-1	NA	TRBJ1-1	NA	CSVEDRAGLMNTEAFF	TGCAGCGTTGAAGATCGGGCGGGGCTTATGAACACTGAAGCTTTCTTT
TRBV7-9	NA	TRBJ2-3	NA	CASSLAVRGVDTQYF	TGTGCCAGCAGCTTAGCCGTGAGGGGTGTAGATACGCAGTATTTT
TRBV7-8	NA	TRBJ2-6	NA	CASSLGRAGANVLTF	TGTGCCAGCAGCTTAGGAAGGGCTGGGGCCAACGTCCTGACTTTC
TRBV7-3	NA	TRBJ2-1	TRBD2	CASSRGGLAGDEQFF	TGTGCCAGCAGCCGAGGGGGACTAGCGGGAGATGAGCAGTTCTTC
TRBV5-8	NA	TRBJ2-5	NA	CATNKQLQETQYF	TGTGCCACCAATAAACAGCTCCAAGAGACCCAGTACTTC
TRBV7-9	NA	TRBJ2-5	NA	CASSLGSGRETQYF	TGTGCCAGCAGCTTAGGCTCGGGAAGGGAGACCCAGTACTTC
TRBV30	NA	TRBJ2-1	NA	CAWSVGESYNEQFF	TGTGCCTGGAGTGTAGGAGAGTCCTACAATGAGCAGTTCTTC
TRBV7-9	NA	TRBJ2-6	NA	CASSPGDRVSGANVLTF	TGTGCCAGCAGCCCGGGAGACAGAGTATCTGGGGCCAACGTCCTGACTTTC
TRBV14	NA	TRBJ2-7	TRBD2	CASSQTSGRYEQYF	TGTGCCAGCAGCCAAACTAGCGGGAGGTACGAGCAGTACTTC
TRBV6-1	NA	TRBJ2-1	TRBD1	CASSLDRGSNEQFF	TGTGCCAGCAGCCTGGACAGGGGAAGCAATGAGCAGTTCTTC
TRBV29-1	NA	TRBJ2-7	TRBD1	CSVDAQGSEQYF	TGCAGCGTTGATGCACAGGGGTCCGAGCAGTACTTC
TRBV29-1	few	TRBJ2-7	NA	CSVVEDLYEQYF	TGCAGCGTTGTGGAGGACCTGTACGAGCAGTACTTC
TRBV29-1	NA	TRBJ2-7	TRBD1	CSARTGAYEQYF	TGCAGCGCCCGGACAGGGGCCTACGAGCAGTACTTC
TRBV23-1	few	TRBJ1-3	NA	CASRTPGRRGNTIYF	TGCGCCAGCAGGACTCCAGGGAGAAGGGGAAACACCATATATTTT
TRBV5-1	few	TRBJ2-7	NA	CASSLWEGGDEQYF	TGCGCCAGCAGCCTCTGGGAGGGGGGCGACGAGCAGTACTTC
TRBV5-1	few	TRBJ2-6	TRBD2	CASSFGGASGANVLTF	TGCGCCAGCAGCTTCGGGGGGGCCTCTGGGGCCAACGTCCTGACTTTC
TRBV19	NA	TRBJ2-5	TRBD2	CASSILAGGETQYF	TGTGCCAGTAGTATTCTCGCGGGAGGTGAGACCCAGTACTTC
TRBV27	NA	TRBJ2-1	NA	CASSTDPINEQFF	TGTGCCAGCAGTACAGACCCGATTAATGAGCAGTTCTTC
TRBV5-1	few	TRBJ2-3	TRBD2	CASSLTSGGADTQYF	TGCGCCAGCAGCTTGACTAGCGGAGGCGCGGATACGCAGTATTTT
TRBV30	NA	TRBJ2-1	NA	CALDGVRDLEFF	TGTGCCCTGGATGGGGTACGGGACCTAGAGTTCTTC
TRBV9	NA	TRBJ1-3	NA	CASSVSDGAMRSGNTIYF	TGTGCCAGCAGCGTCTCGGACGGCGCCATGCGTTCTGGAAACACCATATATTTT
TRBV30	NA	TRBJ1-2	NA	CAWGSTAGGYTF	TGTGCCTGGGGCTCCACCGCGGGGGGCTACACCTTC
TRBV15	NA	TRBJ1-2	NA	CATSRDQGTYGYTF	TGTGCCACCAGCAGAGATCAGGGGACCTATGGCTACACCTTC
TRBV19	NA	TRBJ2-2	NA	CASSMGDMVNTGELFF	TGTGCCAGTAGTATGGGGGACATGGTGAACACCGGGGAGCTGTTTTTT
TRBV29-1	NA	TRBJ2-3	NA	CSVDPSTDTQYF	TGCAGCGTTGATCCTAGCACAGATACGCAGTATTTT
TRBV29-1	NA	TRBJ2-3	TRBD2	CSVISGRGTDTQYF	TGCAGCGTTATTAGCGGGAGGGGCACAGATACGCAGTATTTT
TRBV29-1	NA	TRBJ2-1	TRBD2	CSGTSGRGYNEQLF	TGCAGCGGGACTAGCGGGAGAGGGTACAATGAGCAGCTCTTC